The entry below gives a single T cell receptor beta chain sequence along with its context. The data originate from a study of blood T cell repertoires in COVID-19. At the level of the study: Some COVID-19 samples were acute and others convalescent; all came from the United States, Italy and Spain. PBMCs, B-cell-depleted T cells, or T cells were the source of the cDNA or gDNA that made up the material.

Germline V gene data show CDR1 as LGHNA and CDR2 as YSLEER. V was clipped by 0 bases and J by 9 bases, with 17 bases between them. The CDR3 length is 16 residues. In the source study's methods: It was from reference gene primer amplification that nucleated cell counts were estimated. Profiled with immunoSEQ multiplex PCR; TCRdb holds only in-frame clones, not every one. V and J calls and clone size are given by that table; D and trimming were obtained from the DNA. The sample contains 250,000 to 350,000 clones, 80% to 90% of which appear only once. The chain combines TRBV4-3 with TRBJ2-2; D is possibly TRBD1 (6 bases). The sequenced sample consisted of peripheral blood. The sequence came from a man aged 18 to 35 who had recovered from COVID-19. CDR3: CASSQDLGQGRRELFF. CDR3 coding DNA: TGCGCCAGCAGCCAAGATTTAGGCCAGGGGCGGAGGGAGCTGTTTTTT.